The present T cell receptor beta chain was sequenced within a study of T cell responses to AZD1222 COVID-19 vaccine. General study points: Repertoires were obtained solely post-peak T cell response. Regions 160-218 and 743-854 dominated among vaccine-associated CD4 TCRs spanning spike. The reported proportion of spike-specific TCRs targeting unmutated variant regions was nearly half. Recipients of two AZD1222 doses showed rising Spike-specific TCR breadth and depth.

Some clones are missing from TCRdb's copy, which holds only in-frame ones; the method was immunoSEQ multiplex PCR. The sample has roughly 200,000 clones, 90% to 95% seen once; the top ten hold around 0.96%. V lost 5 bases, J lost 6 bases, and 12 bases stayed unmatched. Germline V gene sequence: CDR1 SGHAT, CDR2 FQNNGV. The CDR3 extends over 17 amino acids. In the case of this clone: Its antigen remains unidentified.

The clonotype originates from an adult who received the MenACWY meningococcal vaccine as a control. The rearrangement joins TRBV11-2 to TRBJ2-1; TRBD2 matches at 11 bases. The starting material was peripheral blood, obtained 28 days after the second dose of the MenACWY control vaccine. Here the CDR3 DNA reads TGTGCCAGCAGCGTGGAGTTAGCGGGGGGGCCGGGCAATGAGCAGTTCTTC. Protein sequence: CASSVELAGGPGNEQFF.